The sequence of this T cell receptor (beta chain) was determined in a study of cytomegalovirus exposure and HLA in healthy donors. PCR was performed using 60 Vbeta and 13 Jbeta primers. The repertoire was sequenced with immunoSEQ multiplex PCR; TCRdb's copy has only in-frame clones and lacks some. The table includes approximately 150,000 clones, roughly 80% detected once. Study-level findings and limits: Later findings reportedly placed an Asian-associated ancestry cluster below the approximately 630-donor mean for N-insertions.

The V and J ends lost 0 bases and 5 bases respectively, with 16 bases between them. Germline assignment: CDR1 SGHNT and CDR2 YENEEA. The length of the CDR3 is 17 residues. This clone appeared a few times. What it recognizes is unknown. The clonotype was recovered from a man aged 25 to 40 in good health and CMV-seropositive. The sequencing input was PBMCs. This chain joins TRBV11-3 and TRBJ2-2; maybe TRBD1 (6 bases). The CDR3 protein is CASSLDYLAGVTGELFF. DNA for the CDR3: TGTGCCAGCAGCTTAGATTACTTGGCAGGGGTTACCGGGGAGCTGTTTTTT.